The subject of this entry is one TCR beta chain. The junction departs from germline at one end; a sequencing error may be responsible. Amplification of TCR alpha and beta CDR3 regions from RNA used iRepertoire nested multiplex PCR. TCRdb re-analysed the multiplex PCR reads in MiXCR, keeping a single row per CDR3 protein. Here the sample spans a few hundred thousand distinct CDR3 sequences, more than 35% being singletons. This sample is part of a study of glioma-infiltrating T cells. On the study more broadly: Samples included WHO grade II oligodendrogliomas or astrocytomas and initial-diagnosis grade IV glioblastomas.

The sequenced material came from glioma tissue, nonneoplastic brain tissue, or PBMCs (not recorded which). The TCR sequence derives from a human donor with low-grade glioma or glioblastoma, undergoing nonglioma brain surgery, or in good health (not recorded which).

The CDR3 DNA is TGTGCCAGCAGCCCAGGGGGGGCCCCCTACAAGCAGTACTTC. Encoded protein: CASSPGGAPYKQYF. The chain recombines TRBV7-3 with TRBJ2-7; D tentatively fits TRBD1 or TRBD2 (7 bases each). Germline CDR1 SGHTA, CDR2 FQGTGA. This CDR3 has 14 amino acids.